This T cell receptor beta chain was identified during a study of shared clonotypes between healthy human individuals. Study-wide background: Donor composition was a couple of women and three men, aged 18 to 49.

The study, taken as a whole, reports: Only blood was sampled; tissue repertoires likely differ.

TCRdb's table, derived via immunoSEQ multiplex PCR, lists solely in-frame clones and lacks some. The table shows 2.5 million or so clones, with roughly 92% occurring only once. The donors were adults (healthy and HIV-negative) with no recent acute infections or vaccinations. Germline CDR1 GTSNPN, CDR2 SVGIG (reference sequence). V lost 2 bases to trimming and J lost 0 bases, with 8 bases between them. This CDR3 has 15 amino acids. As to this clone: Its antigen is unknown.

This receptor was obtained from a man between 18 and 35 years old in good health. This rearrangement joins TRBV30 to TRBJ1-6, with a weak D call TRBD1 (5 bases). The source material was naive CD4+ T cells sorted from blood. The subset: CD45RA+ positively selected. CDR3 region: CAWSRQLSYNSPLHF. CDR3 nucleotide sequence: TGTGCCTGGAGTAGACAGCTCTCCTATAATTCACCCCTCCACTTT.